This T cell receptor beta chain was identified in a study of Ad26.COV2.S vaccination and SARS-CoV-2 variants. Study conclusions and caveats: Comparable non-spike TCR breadth was observed in vaccine and placebo recipients.

TCRdb's copy holds only in-frame clones and misses some; the assay was immunoSEQ multiplex PCR. The sample records 430,000 or so clones, approximately 92% being singletons. Treatment specified: 19 received Ad26.COV2.S at low or high dose, single or two shots; about 5 received placebo; per-sample allocation not given. Repertoires come from day 63 after the first vaccine or placebo injection. Recruitment in Boston yielded a donor of adult age, 18-55 years. Details on this clone: Its antigen is currently unknown.

The sample in question was peripheral blood, obtained in a trial of Ad26.COV2.S vaccine versus placebo. The receptor was isolated from a person between 18 and 60 years old who received the Ad26.COV2.S COVID-19 vaccine or a placebo.

The CDR3 DNA is TGTGCCAGCTCACCAGAGAGCTCCTACGAGCAGTACTTC. Encoded protein: CASSPESSYEQYF. The J gene is TRBJ2-7, the V gene TRBV18; no reliable D call. Between the trimmed V and J ends, which lost 2 bases and 0 bases, there was a span of 5 bases. CDR3 length: 13 residues. CDR1 is KGHSH, CDR2 LQKENI, per germline.